This TCR beta chain was recorded in a study of OX40 agonist ivuxolimab in advanced cancers. Data came from immunoSEQ multiplex PCR; TCRdb stores just in-frame clones and leaves some out. Of tens of thousands of clones listed, about 86% were seen once; the top ten hold approximately 2.6%. V dropped 2 bases and J dropped 1 base, with 11 bases sitting between them. The V gene's germline CDR1 is KGHSH and CDR2 LQKENI. The CDR3 sequence is 15 residues long. Anyone with autoimmune disease history or systemic immunosuppression was excluded. The receptor comes from an adult with an advanced solid tumor such as melanoma, head and neck, liver or kidney cancer. V usage is TRBV18 and J usage is TRBJ1-1, with D perhaps TRBD1 (5 bases). Sequences were derived from CD4+ or CD8+ T cells sorted from blood, sampled in a trial of the OX40 agonist ivuxolimab. The CDR3, as DNA: TGTGCCAGCTCACCAAGGGCAGGGTCGAACACTGAAGCTTTCTTT. Protein sequence: CASSPRAGSNTEAFF.